A single T cell receptor (beta chain) is shown here with its context. The sample originates from a study of blood T cell repertoires in COVID-19. Background on the study: T cells, B-cell-depleted T cells, or PBMCs provided the cDNA or gDNA that served as material.

In the original analysis: Amplification from reference gene primers served as the basis for estimated nucleated cell counts. Only in-frame clones appear in the TCRdb table, and some are missing; sequencing was by immunoSEQ multiplex PCR. V and J calls and clone size come straight from that table; D and trimming were deduced from the DNA. The data show hundreds of thousands of clones, with roughly 88% seen just once and approximately 4% held by the top ten. This CDR3 comprises 13 residues. Germline V gene lookup returns CDR1 MNHNY and CDR2 SVGAGI (reference sequence). Deletions cut 2 bases from V and 3 bases from J, with 7 bases between.

The sample consisted of peripheral blood. The chain uses TRBV6-6 and TRBJ1-2, with a weak D call TRBD1 (5 bases). The source is a woman aged 50 to 60 with active or convalescent COVID-19. CDR3: CASSYPTDYGYTF. CDR3 DNA: TGTGCCAGCAGTTACCCGACAGACTATGGCTACACCTTC.